This note documents a single T cell receptor (beta chain) sequence. The antigen is unknown. This record comes from a study of cytomegalovirus exposure and HLA in healthy donors. Whole-study results and caveats: Altogether, 164 TCR beta chains were recorded as cytomegalovirus-associated.

Profiling relied on immunoSEQ multiplex PCR, and the TCRdb table lists in-frame clones only, not all of them. The table records tens of thousands of clones, 85% to 90% of them present only once. Germline V gives CDR1 SGHDT, CDR2 YYEEEE. The CDR3 extends over 15 amino acids. Trimming left V 4 bases short and J 0 bases short, with 13 bases between. The clonotype comes from a woman under 30 in good health and CMV-seronegative. The sequenced sample consisted of PBMCs. The chain is built from TRBV5-6 and TRBJ1-1; D not resolved. Here the CDR3 DNA reads TGTGCCAGCAGCCCTGAGGCGCGGATGAACACTGAAGCTTTCTTT. This gives the protein CASSPEARMNTEAFF.